This T cell receptor beta chain was obtained from a study of immune cell composition in non-small cell lung cancer. Study outcomes and limitations: Tumour-associated clones >0.5% occurred in approximately 31% of adenocarcinomas, approximately 79% of squamous. Smoking pack-years did not significantly correlate with tumour TCR-beta clonality. TIL tumour reactivity correlated with maximal tumour-associated clone frequency in adenocarcinoma.

Deletions cut 2 bases from V and 5 bases from J, with 10 bases between. The germline V gene encodes CDR1 SGHVS and CDR2 FQNEAQ. This CDR3 spans 14 amino acids. TCRdb keeps only in-frame clones here, not all; method: immunoSEQ multiplex PCR. The sample includes almost 2,500 clones, 70% to 85% of them seen just once. The normal lung sample lay at least 3 cm, and maximally far, from the tumour. Genomic DNA came from frozen unsorted single-cell suspensions. About this clone: Its antigen remains unknown.

The V call is TRBV7-8, the J call TRBJ2-1; tentative D call: TRBD1 (6 bases). The material sequenced was non-adjacent lung tissue. This receptor was taken from a human donor with non-small cell lung cancer. The CDR3 nucleotides are TGTGCCAGCAGCTTAAGGACAGCAAACAATGAGCAGTTCTTC. This codes for CASSLRTANNEQFF.